A selection of T cell receptor beta chains follows, all from one sample in a study of CD8 T cells in Susac syndrome. Each CDR3 protein gets one entry after TCRdb re-called the immunoSEQ multiplex PCR reads with MiXCR. The sample includes some 300,000 distinct CDR3 sequences, roughly 81% of them seen just once. Sequenced sample: CD8+ T cells from PBMCs. The source of these receptors is a human donor with multiple sclerosis. Each CDR3 is given with its conserved first and last residue. The order of the fields is D gene, J gene, clone size, V gene, CDR3 length, CDR3 protein, CDR3 DNA. A D gene is named only where the DNA matches it firmly. Rows may omit the clone size; those that give it use once, few, many or a size class.

d_call: -
j_call: TRBJ1-3
clone_size: -
v_call: TRBV29-1
cdr3_length: 14
cdr3_aa: CSVEEAGSGNTIYF
cdr3_nt: TGCAGCGTTGAAGAAGCGGGCTCTGGAAACACCATATATTTT

d_call: TRBD1
j_call: TRBJ2-7
clone_size: -
v_call: TRBV7-9
cdr3_length: 11
cdr3_aa: CASSLEDREYF
cdr3_nt: TGTGCCAGCAGCTTAGAGGACAGGGAGTACTTC

d_call: TRBD2
j_call: TRBJ2-7
clone_size: -
v_call: TRBV9
cdr3_length: 15
cdr3_aa: CASSVEGLAGSEQYF
cdr3_nt: TGTGCCAGCAGCGTAGAGGGACTAGCGGGATCCGAGCAGTACTTC

d_call: -
j_call: TRBJ2-2
clone_size: -
v_call: TRBV12-3/TRBV12-4
cdr3_length: 14
cdr3_aa: CASSVDYHTGELFF
cdr3_nt: TGTGCCAGCAGTGTAGACTACCACACCGGGGAGCTGTTTTTT

d_call: TRBD2
j_call: TRBJ2-3
clone_size: -
v_call: TRBV12-3/TRBV12-4
cdr3_length: 16
cdr3_aa: CASSGGLAGMSDTQYF
cdr3_nt: TGTGCCAGCAGTGGGGGACTAGCGGGAATGTCAGATACGCAGTATTTT

d_call: -
j_call: TRBJ2-3
clone_size: -
v_call: TRBV7-9
cdr3_length: 16
cdr3_aa: CASSPPRWTSTDTQYF
cdr3_nt: TGTGCCAGCAGCCCCCCTCGCTGGACAAGCACAGATACGCAGTATTTT

d_call: TRBD1
j_call: TRBJ2-7
clone_size: -
v_call: TRBV27
cdr3_length: 18
cdr3_aa: CASSPRGQGKGYYYEQYF
cdr3_nt: TGTGCCAGCAGTCCCCGCGGACAGGGTAAAGGGTACTACTACGAGCAGTACTTC

d_call: TRBD1
j_call: TRBJ2-1
clone_size: -
v_call: TRBV28
cdr3_length: 15
cdr3_aa: CASSLDRGIVNEQFF
cdr3_nt: TGTGCCAGCAGTCTGGACAGGGGCATTGTCAATGAGCAGTTCTTC

d_call: TRBD1
j_call: TRBJ1-1
clone_size: -
v_call: TRBV25-1
cdr3_length: 19
cdr3_aa: CASSEWSLTTGPRDTEAFF
cdr3_nt: TGTGCCAGCAGTGAATGGTCACTTACGACAGGGCCGAGAGACACTGAAGCTTTCTTT

d_call: -
j_call: TRBJ1-2
clone_size: -
v_call: TRBV7-9
cdr3_length: 14
cdr3_aa: CASSLAPTKDGYTF
cdr3_nt: TGTGCCAGCAGCTTAGCCCCCACGAAGGATGGCTACACCTTC

d_call: -
j_call: TRBJ1-2
clone_size: -
v_call: TRBV11-3
cdr3_length: 16
cdr3_aa: CASSCPTLGRFDGYTF
cdr3_nt: TGTGCCAGCAGCTGCCCGACTTTGGGGAGATTTGATGGCTACACCTTC

d_call: -
j_call: TRBJ2-5
clone_size: -
v_call: TRBV27
cdr3_length: 15
cdr3_aa: CASSPHRGGRETQYF
cdr3_nt: TGTGCCAGCAGTCCCCACAGGGGAGGTAGAGAGACCCAGTACTTC

d_call: TRBD1
j_call: TRBJ2-5
clone_size: -
v_call: TRBV5-1
cdr3_length: 16
cdr3_aa: CASSPSDRGFNGAQYF
cdr3_nt: TGCGCCAGCAGCCCCAGTGACAGGGGGTTTAACGGGGCCCAGTACTTC

d_call: TRBD1
j_call: TRBJ2-7
clone_size: once
v_call: TRBV27
cdr3_length: 11
cdr3_aa: CAIRTGREQYF
cdr3_nt: TGTGCCATCCGGACAGGGCGAGAGCAGTACTTC

d_call: TRBD2
j_call: TRBJ2-5
clone_size: -
v_call: TRBV20-1
cdr3_length: 17
cdr3_aa: CSARDGLRERVEETQYF
cdr3_nt: TGCAGTGCTAGAGATGGTTTGCGGGAGCGGGTGGAAGAGACCCAGTACTTC

d_call: TRBD1
j_call: TRBJ1-5
clone_size: -
v_call: TRBV27
cdr3_length: 16
cdr3_aa: CASSLSPGTANQPQHF
cdr3_nt: TGTGCCAGCAGTTTATCGCCTGGGACAGCCAATCAGCCCCAGCATTTT

d_call: -
j_call: TRBJ2-2
clone_size: -
v_call: TRBV28
cdr3_length: 12
cdr3_aa: CASTDIVGELFF
cdr3_nt: TGTGCCAGCACCGATATAGTCGGGGAGCTGTTTTTT

d_call: TRBD2
j_call: TRBJ2-7
clone_size: -
v_call: TRBV5-6
cdr3_length: 14
cdr3_aa: CASSSGTSVHEQYF
cdr3_nt: TGTGCCAGCAGCTCCGGGACTAGCGTGCACGAGCAGTACTTC

d_call: TRBD1
j_call: TRBJ2-7
clone_size: few
v_call: TRBV5-4
cdr3_length: 12
cdr3_aa: CASSWTGSEQYF
cdr3_nt: TGTGCCAGCAGCTGGACAGGGTCCGAGCAGTACTTC

d_call: -
j_call: TRBJ2-1
clone_size: -
v_call: TRBV7-8
cdr3_length: 14
cdr3_aa: CASSPQLTSSEQFF
cdr3_nt: TGTGCCAGCAGCCCTCAGCTAACTAGCTCTGAGCAGTTCTTC

d_call: TRBD1
j_call: TRBJ1-6
clone_size: -
v_call: TRBV7-9
cdr3_length: 16
cdr3_aa: CASSLDPGGYNSPLHF
cdr3_nt: TGTGCCAGCAGCTTAGACCCAGGGGGCTATAATTCACCCCTCCACTTT

d_call: TRBD2
j_call: TRBJ2-5
clone_size: -
v_call: TRBV28
cdr3_length: 16
cdr3_aa: CASSFSEAGWTETQYF
cdr3_nt: TGTGCCAGCAGTTTTTCAGAAGCGGGGTGGACGGAGACCCAGTACTTC

d_call: -
j_call: TRBJ2-7
clone_size: -
v_call: TRBV27
cdr3_length: 14
cdr3_aa: CASRSDFSIYEQYF
cdr3_nt: TGTGCCAGCAGGTCAGACTTTTCAATTTACGAGCAGTACTTC

d_call: TRBD1
j_call: TRBJ1-5
clone_size: -
v_call: TRBV7-2
cdr3_length: 15
cdr3_aa: CASSQYRGMDQPQHF
cdr3_nt: TGTGCCAGCAGCCAATACAGGGGAATGGATCAGCCCCAGCATTTT

d_call: TRBD2
j_call: TRBJ2-5
clone_size: -
v_call: TRBV9
cdr3_length: 15
cdr3_aa: CASSVGLAGKETQYF
cdr3_nt: TGTGCCAGCAGCGTAGGACTAGCGGGAAAAGAGACCCAGTACTTC

d_call: -
j_call: TRBJ2-5
clone_size: -
v_call: TRBV16
cdr3_length: 12
cdr3_aa: CASSQSGETQYF
cdr3_nt: TGTGCCAGCAGCCAATCCGGAGAGACCCAGTACTTC

d_call: -
j_call: TRBJ1-5
clone_size: few
v_call: TRBV7-9
cdr3_length: 12
cdr3_aa: CASSVGDQPQHF
cdr3_nt: TGTGCCAGCAGCGTTGGAGATCAGCCCCAGCATTTT

d_call: -
j_call: TRBJ2-3
clone_size: -
v_call: TRBV7-3
cdr3_length: 14
cdr3_aa: CASSLHLLTDTQYF
cdr3_nt: TGTGCCAGCAGCTTGCACCTCCTCACAGATACGCAGTATTTT

d_call: TRBD2
j_call: TRBJ2-7
clone_size: -
v_call: TRBV29-1
cdr3_length: 16
cdr3_aa: CSVEGPGLAGVYEQYF
cdr3_nt: TGCAGCGTTGAGGGCCCGGGGCTAGCGGGAGTCTACGAGCAGTACTTC

d_call: -
j_call: TRBJ1-4
clone_size: -
v_call: TRBV27
cdr3_length: 14
cdr3_aa: CASSTQTGSEKLFF
cdr3_nt: TGTGCCAGCAGTACCCAAACAGGGAGTGAAAAACTGTTTTTT

d_call: TRBD2
j_call: TRBJ2-1
clone_size: -
v_call: TRBV4-1
cdr3_length: 14
cdr3_aa: CASTGLAGGNEQFF
cdr3_nt: TGCGCCAGCACGGGACTAGCGGGAGGGAACGAGCAGTTCTTC

d_call: -
j_call: TRBJ2-7
clone_size: few
v_call: TRBV6-5
cdr3_length: 14
cdr3_aa: CASSYSISGYEQYF
cdr3_nt: TGTGCCAGCAGTTACTCCATTTCCGGCTACGAGCAGTACTTC

d_call: TRBD1
j_call: TRBJ2-1
clone_size: -
v_call: TRBV29-1
cdr3_length: 14
cdr3_aa: CSVAWTGGNNEQFF
cdr3_nt: TGCAGCGTTGCCTGGACAGGGGGCAACAATGAGCAGTTCTTC

d_call: -
j_call: TRBJ1-2
clone_size: -
v_call: TRBV11-3
cdr3_length: 14
cdr3_aa: CASSLVAGDYGYTF
cdr3_nt: TGTGCCAGCAGCTTAGTGGCAGGAGACTATGGCTACACCTTC

d_call: -
j_call: TRBJ1-2
clone_size: -
v_call: TRBV2
cdr3_length: 14
cdr3_aa: CASSDEGIKDGYTF
cdr3_nt: TGTGCCAGCAGTGACGAAGGGATTAAGGATGGCTACACCTTC

d_call: -
j_call: TRBJ2-2
clone_size: few
v_call: TRBV15
cdr3_length: 13
cdr3_aa: CATSPKKTGELFF
cdr3_nt: TGTGCCACCAGCCCCAAAAAGACCGGGGAGCTGTTTTTT

d_call: TRBD1
j_call: TRBJ2-7
clone_size: -
v_call: TRBV7-9
cdr3_length: 19
cdr3_aa: CASSVDKHPGTVAPYEQYF
cdr3_nt: TGTGCCAGCAGCGTAGACAAGCACCCCGGGACAGTAGCGCCCTACGAGCAGTACTTC

d_call: -
j_call: TRBJ2-1
clone_size: -
v_call: TRBV24-1
cdr3_length: 20
cdr3_aa: CATSDLPGRERVGGVDEQFF
cdr3_nt: TGTGCCACCAGTGATTTGCCGGGTAGGGAACGGGTAGGGGGAGTTGATGAGCAGTTCTTC

d_call: TRBD2
j_call: TRBJ2-7
clone_size: -
v_call: TRBV27
cdr3_length: 16
cdr3_aa: CASSPNLAGGLWEQYF
cdr3_nt: TGTGCCAGCAGTCCAAACCTAGCGGGAGGGTTATGGGAGCAGTACTTC

d_call: -
j_call: TRBJ1-2
clone_size: -
v_call: TRBV30
cdr3_length: 11
cdr3_aa: CAWSLRYGYTF
cdr3_nt: TGTGCCTGGAGTCTTAGATATGGCTACACCTTC

d_call: -
j_call: TRBJ1-5
clone_size: -
v_call: TRBV27
cdr3_length: 16
cdr3_aa: CASSPRTAIAGQPQHF
cdr3_nt: TGTGCCAGCAGTCCAAGGACAGCTATAGCAGGCCAGCCCCAGCATTTT

d_call: TRBD1
j_call: TRBJ2-7
clone_size: -
v_call: TRBV4-1
cdr3_length: 15
cdr3_aa: CASSPRDRNQLEQYF
cdr3_nt: TGCGCCAGCAGCCCCCGGGACAGGAATCAGTTGGAGCAGTACTTC

d_call: TRBD1
j_call: TRBJ2-5
clone_size: -
v_call: TRBV28
cdr3_length: 15
cdr3_aa: CASSGGQGARETQYF
cdr3_nt: TGTGCCAGCAGTGGTGGACAGGGGGCTCGGGAGACCCAGTACTTC